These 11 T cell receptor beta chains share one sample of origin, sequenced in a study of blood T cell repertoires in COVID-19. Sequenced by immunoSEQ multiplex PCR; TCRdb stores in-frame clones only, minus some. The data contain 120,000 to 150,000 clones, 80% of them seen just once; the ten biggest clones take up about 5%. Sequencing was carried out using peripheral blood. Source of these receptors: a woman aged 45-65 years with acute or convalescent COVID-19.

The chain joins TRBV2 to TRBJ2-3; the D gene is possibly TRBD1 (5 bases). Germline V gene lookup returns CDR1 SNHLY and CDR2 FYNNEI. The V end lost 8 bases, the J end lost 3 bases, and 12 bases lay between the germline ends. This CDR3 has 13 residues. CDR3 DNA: TGTGCCAGCGTTAGAAGGACAACAGATACGCAGTATTTT. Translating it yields CASVRRTTDTQYF.

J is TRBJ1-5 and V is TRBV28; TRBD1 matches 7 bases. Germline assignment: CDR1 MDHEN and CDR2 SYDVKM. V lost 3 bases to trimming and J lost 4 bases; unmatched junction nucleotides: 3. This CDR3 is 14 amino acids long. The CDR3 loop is CASSFYRGNQPQHF. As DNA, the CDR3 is TGTGCCAGCAGTTTCTACAGGGGAAATCAGCCCCAGCATTTT.

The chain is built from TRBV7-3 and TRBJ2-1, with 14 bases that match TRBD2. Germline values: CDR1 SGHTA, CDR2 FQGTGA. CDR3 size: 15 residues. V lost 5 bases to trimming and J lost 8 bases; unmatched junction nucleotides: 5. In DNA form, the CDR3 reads TGTGCCAGCAGCCGACTAGCGGGGGGGCCCTATGAGCAGTTCTTC. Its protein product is CASSRLAGGPYEQFF.

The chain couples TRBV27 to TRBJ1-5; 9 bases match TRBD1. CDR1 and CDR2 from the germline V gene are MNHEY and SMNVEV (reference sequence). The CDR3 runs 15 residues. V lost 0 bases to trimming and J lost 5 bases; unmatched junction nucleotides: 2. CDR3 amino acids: CASSLSRTGDQPQHF. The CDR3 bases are TGTGCCAGCAGTTTATCTAGGACAGGGGATCAGCCCCAGCATTTT.

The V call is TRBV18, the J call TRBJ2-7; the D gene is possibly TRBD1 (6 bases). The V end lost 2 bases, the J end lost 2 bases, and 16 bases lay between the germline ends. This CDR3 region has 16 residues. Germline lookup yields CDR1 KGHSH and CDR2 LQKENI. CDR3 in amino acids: CASSPWGQGSAYEQYF. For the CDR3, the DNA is TGTGCCAGCTCACCATGGGGGCAGGGATCAGCCTACGAGCAGTACTTC.

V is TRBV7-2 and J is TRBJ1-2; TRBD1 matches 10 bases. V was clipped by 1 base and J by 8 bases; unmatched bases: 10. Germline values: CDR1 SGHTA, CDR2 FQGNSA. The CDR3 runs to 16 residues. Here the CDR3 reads CASSLDGTGDSYGYTF. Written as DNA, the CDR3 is TGTGCCAGCAGCTTAGATGGGACAGGGGATTCTTACGGCTACACCTTC.

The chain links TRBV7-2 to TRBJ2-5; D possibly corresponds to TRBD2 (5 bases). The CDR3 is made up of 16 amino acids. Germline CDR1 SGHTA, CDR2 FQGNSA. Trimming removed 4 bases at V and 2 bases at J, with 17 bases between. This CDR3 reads CASSSGPDYRQETQYF. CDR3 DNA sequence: TGTGCCAGCAGCTCAGGACCAGACTACCGTCAAGAGACCCAGTACTTC. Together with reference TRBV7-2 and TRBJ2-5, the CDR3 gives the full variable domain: GAGVSQSPSNKVTEKGKDVELRCDPISGHTALYWYRQSLGQGLEFLIYFQGNSAPDKSGLPSDRFSAERTGGSVSTLTIQRTQQEDSAVYLCASSSGPDYRQETQYFGPGTRLLVL.

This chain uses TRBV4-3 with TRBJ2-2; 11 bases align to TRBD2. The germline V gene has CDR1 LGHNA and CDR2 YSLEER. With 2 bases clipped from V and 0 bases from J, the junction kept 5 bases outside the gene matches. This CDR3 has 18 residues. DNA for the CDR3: TGCGCCAGCAGCCAACTACTAGCGGGGGTGTCGAACACCGGGGAGCTGTTTTTT. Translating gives CASSQLLAGVSNTGELFF.

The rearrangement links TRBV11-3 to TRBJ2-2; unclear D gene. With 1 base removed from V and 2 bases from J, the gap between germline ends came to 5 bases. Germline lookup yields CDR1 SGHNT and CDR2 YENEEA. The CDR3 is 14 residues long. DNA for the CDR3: TGTGCCAGCAGCTTAGGGAGAAACACCGGGGAGCTGTTTTTT. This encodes CASSLGRNTGELFF. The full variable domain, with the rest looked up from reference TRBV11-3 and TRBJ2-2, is EAGVVQSPRYKIIEKKQPVAFWCNPISGHNTLYWYLQNLGQGPELLIRYENEEAVDDSQLPKDRFSAERLKGVDSTLKIQPAELGDSAVYLCASSLGRNTGELFFGEGSRLTVL.

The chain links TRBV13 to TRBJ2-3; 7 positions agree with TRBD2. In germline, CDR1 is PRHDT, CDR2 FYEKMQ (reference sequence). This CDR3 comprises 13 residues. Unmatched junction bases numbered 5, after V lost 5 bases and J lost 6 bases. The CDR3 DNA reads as TGTGCCAGCAGCCCAGGCGGGGGTGATACGCAGTATTTT. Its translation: CASSPGGGDTQYF. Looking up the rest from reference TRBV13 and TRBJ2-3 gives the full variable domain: AAGVIQSPRHLIKEKRETATLKCYPIPRHDTVYWYQQGPGQDPQFLISFYEKMQSDKGSIPDRFSAQQFSDYHSELNMSSLELGDSALYFCASSPGGGDTQYFGPGTRLTVL.

CDR3: CASSEQFGNTIYF. The CDR3 coding sequence is TGCGCCAGCAGTGAACAGTTTGGAAACACCATATATTTT. The V gene is TRBV10-2, the J gene TRBJ1-3; D call uncertain. From germline, CDR1 is WSHSY and CDR2 SAAADI. The CDR3 is made up of 13 amino acids. V was cut by 3 bases and J by 3 bases, with 6 bases left in between.